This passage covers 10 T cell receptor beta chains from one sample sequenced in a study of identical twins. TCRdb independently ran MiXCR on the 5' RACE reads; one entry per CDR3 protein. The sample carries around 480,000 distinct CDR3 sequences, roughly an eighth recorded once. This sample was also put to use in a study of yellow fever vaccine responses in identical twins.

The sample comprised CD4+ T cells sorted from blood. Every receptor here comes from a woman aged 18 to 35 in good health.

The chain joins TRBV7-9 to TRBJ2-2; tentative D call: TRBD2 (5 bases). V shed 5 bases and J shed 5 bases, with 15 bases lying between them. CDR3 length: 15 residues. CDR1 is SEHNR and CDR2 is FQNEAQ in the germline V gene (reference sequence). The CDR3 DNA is TGTGCCAGCAGCGCCCCGGGGTTGGGAACCGGGGAGCTGTTTTTT. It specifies CASSAPGLGTGELFF.

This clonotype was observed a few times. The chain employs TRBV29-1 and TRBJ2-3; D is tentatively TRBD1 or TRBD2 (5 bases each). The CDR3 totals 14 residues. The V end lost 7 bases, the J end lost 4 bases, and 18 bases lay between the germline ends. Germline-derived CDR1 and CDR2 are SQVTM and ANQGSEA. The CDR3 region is CSAEPWDVADTQYF. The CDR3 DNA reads TGCAGCGCCGAACCCTGGGACGTAGCAGATACGCAGTATTTT.

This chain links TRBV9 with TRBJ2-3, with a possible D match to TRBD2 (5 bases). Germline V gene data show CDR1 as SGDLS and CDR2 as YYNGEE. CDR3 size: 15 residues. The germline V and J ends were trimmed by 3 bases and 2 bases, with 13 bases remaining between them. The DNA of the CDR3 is TGTGCCAGCAGCGGCTCGGGGTTCTCCACAGATACGCAGTATTTT. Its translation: CASSGSGFSTDTQYF. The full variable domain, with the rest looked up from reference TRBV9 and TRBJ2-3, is DSGVTQTPKHLITATGQRVTLRCSPRSGDLSVYWYQQSLDQGLQFLIQYYNGEERAKGNILERFSAQQFPDLHSELNLSSLELGDSALYFCASSGSGFSTDTQYFGPGTRLTVL.

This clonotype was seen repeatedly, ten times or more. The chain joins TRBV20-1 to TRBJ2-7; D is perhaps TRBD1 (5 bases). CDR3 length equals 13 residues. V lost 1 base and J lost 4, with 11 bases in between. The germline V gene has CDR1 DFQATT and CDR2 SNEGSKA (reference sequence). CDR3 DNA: TGCAGTGCTAGAGGCAGGGATCGTTACGAGCAGTACTTC. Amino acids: CSARGRDRYEQYF.

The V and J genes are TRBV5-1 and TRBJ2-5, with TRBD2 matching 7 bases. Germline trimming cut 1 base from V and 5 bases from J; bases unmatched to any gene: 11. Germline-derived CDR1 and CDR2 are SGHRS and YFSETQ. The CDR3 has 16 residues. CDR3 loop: CASSLTLGGSRETQYF. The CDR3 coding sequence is TGCGCCAGCAGCTTGACTTTGGGGGGGTCAAGGGAGACCCAGTACTTC.

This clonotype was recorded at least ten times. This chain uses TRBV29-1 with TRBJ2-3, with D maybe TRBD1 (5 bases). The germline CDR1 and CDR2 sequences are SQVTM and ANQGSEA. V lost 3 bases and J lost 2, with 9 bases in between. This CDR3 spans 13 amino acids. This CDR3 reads CSVDRAHTDTQYF. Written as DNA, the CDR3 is TGCAGCGTTGACAGGGCCCACACAGATACGCAGTATTTT.

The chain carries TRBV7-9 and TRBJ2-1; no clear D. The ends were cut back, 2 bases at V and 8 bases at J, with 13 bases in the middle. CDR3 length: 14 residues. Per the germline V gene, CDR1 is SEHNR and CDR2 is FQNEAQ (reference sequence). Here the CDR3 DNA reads TGTGCCAGCAGCTTACTTGCGGACGGATATGAGCAGTTCTTC. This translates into CASSLLADGYEQFF.

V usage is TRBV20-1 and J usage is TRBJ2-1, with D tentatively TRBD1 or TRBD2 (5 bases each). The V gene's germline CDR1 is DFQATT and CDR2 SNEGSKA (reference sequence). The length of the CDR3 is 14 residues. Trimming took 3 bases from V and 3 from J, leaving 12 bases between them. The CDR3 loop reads CSASGTLSYNEQFF. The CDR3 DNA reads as TGCAGTGCTAGCGGGACCCTAAGCTACAATGAGCAGTTCTTC.

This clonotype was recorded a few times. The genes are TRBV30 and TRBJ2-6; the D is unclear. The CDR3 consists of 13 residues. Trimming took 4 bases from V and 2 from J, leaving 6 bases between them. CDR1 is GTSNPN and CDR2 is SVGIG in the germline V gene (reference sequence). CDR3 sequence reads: CAWTPTGANVLTF. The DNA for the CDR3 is TGTGCCTGGACCCCCACTGGGGCCAACGTCCTGACTTTC. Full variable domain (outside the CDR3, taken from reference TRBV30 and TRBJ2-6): SQTIHQWPATLVQPVGSPLSLECTVEGTSNPNLYWYRQAAGRGLQLLFYSVGIGQISSEVPQNLSASRPQDRQFILSSKKLLLSDSGFYLCAWTPTGANVLTFGAGSRLTVL.

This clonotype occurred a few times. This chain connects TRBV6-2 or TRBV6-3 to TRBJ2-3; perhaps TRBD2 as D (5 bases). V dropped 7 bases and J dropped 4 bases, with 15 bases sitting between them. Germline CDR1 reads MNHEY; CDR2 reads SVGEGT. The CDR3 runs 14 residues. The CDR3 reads CASKLRTGADTQYF. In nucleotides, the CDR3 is TGTGCCAGCAAGTTACGAACCGGGGCAGATACGCAGTATTTT.